The clone carrying this T cell receptor beta chain was seen a few times. The data derive from a study of identical twins. TCRdb passed the 5' RACE reads through MiXCR, listing each CDR3 protein once. Of 280,000 or so distinct CDR3 sequences in the sample, approximately 8.5% are singletons; the top ten hold approximately 2.1%. There are 16 residues in the CDR3. The V end was cut by 5 bases, the J end by 5 bases, with 19 bases between. Germline CDR1 reads MDHEN; CDR2 reads SYDVKM. This sample was also put to use in a study of yellow fever vaccine responses in identical twins.

J is TRBJ1-5 and V is TRBV28; D might be TRBD1 (5 bases). The sequenced sample consisted of memory (CD45RO+) T cells sorted from blood. The source is a woman younger than 30 in good health. The CDR3 protein is CASSRMLGEGDQPQHF. CDR3 DNA sequence: TGTGCCAGCAGTAGAATGTTAGGGGAGGGAGATCAGCCCCAGCATTTT.